The 9 T cell receptor beta chains below come from one sample, sequenced in a study of Graves' ophthalmopathy and Graves' hyperthyroidism. Amplification from RNA transcripts yielded the TCR beta CDR3 regions. The workflow started with a first-round RT-PCR run with HTBI primers and then moved on to a second-round multiplex PCR. One entry per CDR3 protein results from TCRdb running MiXCR on the multiplex PCR reads. The table lists approximately 150,000 distinct CDR3 sequences, around 39% of them singletons. Sequencing was performed on peripheral blood. The receptors were gathered from a young man with Graves' ophthalmopathy.

J is TRBJ2-7 and V is TRBV7-2, with D perhaps TRBD1 or TRBD2 (5 bases each). V shed 4 bases and J shed 1 base, with 11 bases lying between them. The germline V gene encodes CDR1 SGHTA and CDR2 FQGNSA. The CDR3 loop spans 14 amino acids. In nucleotides, the CDR3 is TGTGCCAGCAGCTACCGGGACGGGTCCTACGAGCAGTACTTC. It translates to CASSYRDGSYEQYF.

The chain carries TRBV12-3 or TRBV12-4 and TRBJ1-1; 7 bases match TRBD1. V lost 4 bases to trimming and J lost 7 bases; unmatched junction nucleotides: 6. The length of the CDR3 is 13 residues. The CDR3 loop is CASSWGQSYEAFF. The CDR3 region has the DNA TGTGCCAGCAGTTGGGGACAGAGCTATGAAGCTTTCTTT.

This clonotype was recorded only once. This chain links TRBV24-1 with TRBJ1-5; possible D gene TRBD1, 5 bases. There are 14 residues in the CDR3. Between the trimmed V and J ends, which lost 3 bases and 10 bases, there was a span of 15 bases. Germline V gives CDR1 KGHDR, CDR2 SFDVKD. The CDR3 reads CATSDPRGFRPQHF. As DNA, the CDR3 is TGTGCCACCAGTGATCCCCGGGGCTTTCGACCCCAGCATTTT.

This clonotype was observed a single time. V is TRBV6-2 or TRBV6-3 and J is TRBJ2-7; 9 bases fit TRBD2. V trimming: 3 bases; J trimming: 4 bases; junction bases outside the gene matches: 16. This CDR3 contains 18 residues. CDR1 and CDR2 from the germline V gene are MNHEY and SVGEGT. The CDR3 loop is CASSYPTGAGTSSYEQYF. The CDR3 DNA follows: TGTGCCAGCAGTTATCCTACAGGTGCCGGGACTAGCAGTTACGAGCAGTACTTC.

The rearrangement joins TRBV30 to TRBJ1-2; D not resolved. Germline CDR1 GTSNPN, CDR2 SVGIG (reference sequence). Trimming took off 4 bases at V and 2 bases at J, with 20 bases between the two ends. The CDR3 totals 16 residues. CDR3 amino acids: CAWIRPTALTNYGYTF. In nucleotides, the CDR3 is TGTGCCTGGATCCGCCCCACTGCACTGACGAACTATGGCTACACCTTC.

This clonotype was observed at least ten times. This chain joins TRBV28 and TRBJ1-1; no clear D. The CDR3 spans 13 residues. The germline V gene has CDR1 MDHEN and CDR2 SYDVKM. V lost 3 bases, J lost 1 base, and 6 bases lay in between. The CDR3 reads CASSFGRNTEAFF. The CDR3 region has the DNA TGTGCCAGCAGTTTCGGTAGGAACACTGAAGCTTTCTTT. The entire variable domain, with the rest obtained from reference TRBV28 and TRBJ1-1, is as follows: DVKVTQSSRYLVKRTGEKVFLECVQDMDHENMFWYRQDPGLGLRLIYFSYDVKMKEKGDIPEGYSVSREKKERFSLILESASTNQTSMYLCASSFGRNTEAFFGQGTRLTVV.

This clonotype was recorded at least ten times. The gene calls are TRBV18 and TRBJ2-7; 8 nucleotides line up with TRBD2. This CDR3 has 13 amino acids. V trimming: 6 bases; J trimming: 4 bases; junction bases outside the gene matches: 5. Germline V lookup: CDR1 KGHSH, CDR2 LQKENI. The CDR3 region has the DNA TGTGCCAGCTCGGAGCGGGAGAAATACGAGCAGTACTTC. Its translation is CASSEREKYEQYF.

This clonotype was counted many times. The chain joins TRBV14 to TRBJ2-6; D remains unclear. This CDR3 has 12 amino acids. The ends were cut back, 9 bases at V and 0 bases at J, with 3 bases in the middle. The V gene's germline CDR1 is SGHDN and CDR2 FVKESK. The chain's CDR3 is CARVSGANVLTF. CDR3 DNA sequence: TGTGCCAGGGTCTCTGGGGCCAACGTCCTGACTTTC.

The rearrangement links TRBV6-1 to TRBJ2-7; D uncertain. V was shortened by 1 base and J by 7 bases, with 11 bases between the two germline ends. Germline V gene sequence: CDR1 MNHNS, CDR2 SASEGT. CDR3 length: 13 residues. Here the CDR3 DNA reads TGTGCCAGCAGTGAAGGCAGTCCCCGGGAGCAGTACTTC. Its translation: CASSEGSPREQYF.